This TCR beta chain came from a study of shared T cell receptors in the human thymus. Unmatched junction bases numbered 8, after V lost 4 bases and J lost 6 bases. The CDR3 loop spans 15 amino acids. Germline V gene lookup returns CDR1 MGHRA and CDR2 YSYEKL. Sequencing used immunoSEQ multiplex PCR; TCRdb keeps in-frame clones, though not all of them. The sample shows about 660,000 clones, around 87% of them seen only once. These data were likewise used in another study, on human thymus T cells. That paper states: Each of the donors was a healthy Finnish infant who was undergoing open corrective cardiac surgery for congenital heart defects. Thymus pieces cut out during corrective heart surgery were the tissue that was used. Repertoires sampled from thymus and blood appeared biased in V and J gene usage.

The chain combines TRBV4-1 with TRBJ2-5; 10 positions agree with TRBD2. The sequencing input was thymocytes. This receptor was taken from a boy younger than two with a congenital heart defect. The CDR3 sequence is CASSPSSGRPKTQYF. CDR3 nucleotides: TGCGCCAGCAGCCCCTCTAGCGGGAGACCGAAGACCCAGTACTTC.